Listed below are T cell receptor beta chains from one sample, sequenced in a study of cytomegalovirus exposure and HLA in healthy donors. Here immunoSEQ multiplex PCR was the method, and the copy in TCRdb shows in-frame clones only, minus some. The data contain tens of thousands of clones, 74% of them seen just once; the ten biggest clones take up roughly 6.3%. The sample consisted of PBMCs. The receptor set was obtained from a man aged 30 to 39 in good health and CMV-seronegative. Both conserved end residues are part of each CDR3. The D gene is left open where the match is weak. Size tells how often a clone was seen (once, few, many) or the class of an expanded clone, and some rows leave it out.

J gene	V gene	clone size	D gene	CDR3 DNA	CDR3 protein
TRBJ2-5	TRBV6-5	.	TRBD1	TGTGCCAGCAGTTACTTGACAGGGGGAGAGACCCAGTACTTC	CASSYLTGGETQYF
TRBJ2-1	TRBV29-1	.	TRBD2	TGCAGCGTTGTGCTAGCGGGAGAGATTGTCTACTTTGAGCAGTTCTTC	CSVVLAGEIVYFEQFF
TRBJ2-7	TRBV10-3	once	TRBD2	TGTGCCATCAGCCCTGCGGGGGGGCCCGGCGAGCAGTACTTC	CAISPAGGPGEQYF
TRBJ1-3	TRBV15	.	TRBD1	TGTGCCACCAGCAGAGATCGGACAGGGAGTGGAAACACCATATATTTT	CATSRDRTGSGNTIYF
TRBJ2-1	TRBV5-4	.	.	TGTGCCAGGAGGGGGCCTAGCGTAGGAAATGGCGGCAATGAGCAGTTCTTC	CARRGPSVGNGGNEQFF
TRBJ2-3	TRBV5-1	.	TRBD2	TGCGCCAGCAGCCTTGACGGGACTAGGAGAACAGATACGCAGTATTTT	CASSLDGTRRTDTQYF
TRBJ2-5	TRBV29-1	.	TRBD1	TGCAGCGTACGGACAGGGGGCACGGAGACCCAGTACTTC	CSVRTGGTETQYF
TRBJ2-1	TRBV5-6	.	.	TGTGCCAGCAGCTTGTCCGGGTTCGAGCAGTTCTTC	CASSLSGFEQFF
TRBJ2-2	TRBV4-1	once	TRBD2	TGCGCCAGCAGAACGACTAGCGGGTCCGGGGAGCTGTTTTTT	CASRTTSGSGELFF
TRBJ1-2	TRBV7-9	.	.	TGTGCCAGCAGCTTAGCTCCGGGATCGTCGGTCTATGGCTACACCTTC	CASSLAPGSSVYGYTF
TRBJ2-1	TRBV19	.	TRBD2	TGTGCCAGTAGTATAGCCGGGAGGGGGGAGCAGTTCTTC	CASSIAGRGEQFF
TRBJ1-1	TRBV13	few	.	TGTGCCAGCAGCCCGGACAGATCGAACACTGAAGCTTTCTTT	CASSPDRSNTEAFF
TRBJ2-7	TRBV19	.	TRBD1	TGTGCCAGTAGTACGGGGACAGGTTACTACGAGCAGTACTTC	CASSTGTGYYEQYF
TRBJ2-1	TRBV5-1	.	TRBD1	TGCGCCAGCAGCCTTGGGCAGGGGGACCAGTTCTTC	CASSLGQGDQFF
TRBJ1-1	TRBV18	.	TRBD1	TGTGCCAGCTCACTCACAGGGGGTGAAGCTTTCTTT	CASSLTGGEAFF
TRBJ2-7	TRBV9	once	TRBD2	TGTGCCAGCAGCACGTCCCCTAGCGGGAGCTCCTACGAGCAGTACTTC	CASSTSPSGSSYEQYF
TRBJ2-1	TRBV5-8	.	.	TGTGCCAGCAGCTTGGCCCCAACCATGGCAGGGCGGAACTACAATGAGCAGTTCTTC	CASSLAPTMAGRNYNEQFF
TRBJ2-7	TRBV5-1	.	TRBD1	TGCGCCAGCAAGCTTCTGGGACAGGGGTCCTACGAGCAGTACTTC	CASKLLGQGSYEQYF
TRBJ2-1	TRBV15	.	TRBD2	TGTGCCACCAGCCAAGCGGGACTAGCGGGTGATGAGCAGTTCTTC	CATSQAGLAGDEQFF
TRBJ1-5	TRBV5-6	.	.	TGTGCCAGCAGCTCCGGAGGACCTACGGCGAATCAGCCCCAGCATTTT	CASSSGGPTANQPQHF
TRBJ1-1	TRBV20-1	.	.	TGCAGTGCTGGCAGGGATACTGAAGCTTTCTTT	CSAGRDTEAFF
TRBJ2-3	TRBV11-1	.	.	TGTGCCAGCAGCTTCCGAAGGGGTACACAAGATACGCAGTATTTT	CASSFRRGTQDTQYF
TRBJ2-1	TRBV6-5	.	.	TGTGCCAGCAGTTACGGGAGCCTGAACAATGAGCAGTTCTTC	CASSYGSLNNEQFF
TRBJ1-1	TRBV2	.	.	TGTGCCAGCAGTGATCAGGAGACAGGCCTTATGAACACTGAAGCTTTCTTT	CASSDQETGLMNTEAFF
TRBJ1-2	TRBV10-2	.	TRBD1	TGCGCCAGCAGTCATAGACAGGGGCAGAGGACGGGCTACACCTTC	CASSHRQGQRTGYTF
TRBJ2-5	TRBV5-4	.	.	TGTGCCAGCAGCTCCGGGACACATCAAGAGACCCAGTACTTC	CASSSGTHQETQYF
TRBJ2-2	TRBV27	.	TRBD2	TGTGCCAGTGCTTTTTCGGGAGGGTCGACCGGGGAGCTGTTTTTT	CASAFSGGSTGELFF
TRBJ1-2	TRBV27	.	.	TGTGCCAGCAGCCCACTCCCCCCCGGGACAAGGTCTAATGGCTACACCTTC	CASSPLPPGTRSNGYTF
TRBJ1-1	TRBV5-5	.	.	TGTGCCAGCAGCTTGGCCAACAGACTGAACACTGAAGCTTTCTTT	CASSLANRLNTEAFF
TRBJ1-2	TRBV6-5	.	TRBD1	TGTGCCAGCAGCCGGACAGGGAGCAACTATGGCTACACCTTC	CASSRTGSNYGYTF
TRBJ2-2	TRBV6-1	.	TRBD2	TGTGCCAGCAGTGCCGCTAGCGGGGGTATCGGGGAGCTGTTTTTT	CASSAASGGIGELFF
TRBJ1-1	TRBV28	once	.	TGTGCCAGCAGTCTAGCCCCCGGTCCGGGCATGAACACTGAAGCTTTCTTT	CASSLAPGPGMNTEAFF
TRBJ2-1	TRBV10-3	.	.	TGTGCCATCAGTGATTCGGGCGGGAACTACAATGAGCAGTTCTTC	CAISDSGGNYNEQFF
TRBJ2-3	TRBV25-1	.	.	TGTGCCAGCAGTGACCCCGGGGGACCAGATACGCAGTATTTT	CASSDPGGPDTQYF
TRBJ2-7	TRBV5-8	.	.	TGTGCCAGCAGCTTGGGACACTCTCTGATGAACGAGCAGTACTTC	CASSLGHSLMNEQYF